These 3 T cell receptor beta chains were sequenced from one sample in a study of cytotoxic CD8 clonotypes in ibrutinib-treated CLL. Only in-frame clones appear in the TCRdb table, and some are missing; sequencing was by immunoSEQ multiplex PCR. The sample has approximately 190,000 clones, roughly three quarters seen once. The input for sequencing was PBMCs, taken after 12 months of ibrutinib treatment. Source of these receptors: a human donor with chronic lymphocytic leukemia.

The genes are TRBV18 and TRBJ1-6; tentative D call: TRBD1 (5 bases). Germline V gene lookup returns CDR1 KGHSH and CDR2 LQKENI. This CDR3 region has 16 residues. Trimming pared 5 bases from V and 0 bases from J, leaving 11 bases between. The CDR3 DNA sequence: TGTGCCAGCTCAGTACAGGAGAGCTCCTATAATTCACCCCTCCACTTT. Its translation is CASSVQESSYNSPLHF.

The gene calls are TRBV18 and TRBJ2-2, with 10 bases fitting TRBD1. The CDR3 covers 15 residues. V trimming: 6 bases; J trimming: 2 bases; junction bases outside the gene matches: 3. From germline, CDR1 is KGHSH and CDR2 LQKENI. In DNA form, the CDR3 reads TGTGCCAGCTCGTGGACAGGGGGAAACACCGGGGAGCTGTTTTTT. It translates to CASSWTGGNTGELFF. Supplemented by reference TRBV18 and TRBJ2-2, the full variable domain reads NAGVMQNPRHLVRRRGQEARLRCSPMKGHSHVYWYRQLPEEGLKFMVYLQKENIIDESGMPKERFSAEFPKEGPSILRIQQVVRGDSAAYFCASSWTGGNTGELFFGEGSRLTVL.

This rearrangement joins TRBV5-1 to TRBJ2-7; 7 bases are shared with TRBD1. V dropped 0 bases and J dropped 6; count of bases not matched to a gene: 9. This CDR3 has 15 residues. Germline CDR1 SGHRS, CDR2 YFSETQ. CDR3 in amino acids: CASSLEGGAVSEQYF. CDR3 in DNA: TGCGCCAGCAGCTTGGAAGGGGGCGCGGTATCCGAGCAGTACTTC.